A selection of T cell receptor beta chains follows, all from one sample in a study of cytomegalovirus exposure and HLA in healthy donors. TCRdb keeps only in-frame clones here, not all; method: immunoSEQ multiplex PCR. This sample yields roughly 100,000 clones, of which roughly four fifths are seen a single time; 1.6% belongs to the top ten. What was sequenced was PBMCs. These receptors were obtained from a man in his fifties or sixties in good health and CMV-seronegative. Each CDR3 is given with its conserved first and last residue. The D gene is left open where the match is weak. Size tells how often a clone was seen (once, few, many) or the class of an expanded clone, and some rows leave it out.

clone size	J gene	D gene	V gene	CDR3 DNA	CDR3 protein
-	TRBJ2-7	-	TRBV28	TGTGCCAGCAGTAAGAGACTTAAACGGAACGAGCAGTACTTC	CASSKRLKRNEQYF
-	TRBJ1-6	TRBD1	TRBV30	TGTGCCTGGAGATGGGACAGTAATTCACCCCTCCACTTT	CAWRWDSNSPLHF
-	TRBJ1-1	-	TRBV6-6	TGTGCCAGCAGTTATGGAGGGTATCGGTGGACTGAAGCTTTCTTT	CASSYGGYRWTEAFF
-	TRBJ1-1	-	TRBV4-3	TGCGCCAGCAGCCAATCCAGGGTTTCCACTGAAGCTTTCTTT	CASSQSRVSTEAFF
-	TRBJ2-5	TRBD1	TRBV19	TGTGCCAGTAGTTCTCCGGGACAGGGTGAAGAGACCCAGTACTTC	CASSSPGQGEETQYF
-	TRBJ1-2	-	TRBV7-3	TGTGCCAGCAGCTCCATAGCGGACCTCTCGGCTCATGGCTACACCTTC	CASSSIADLSAHGYTF
-	TRBJ2-3	TRBD1	TRBV6-5	TGTGCCAGCAGACAACAGGGGGGCCACACAGATACGCAGTATTTT	CASRQQGGHTDTQYF
-	TRBJ1-4	TRBD1	TRBV6-6	TGTGCCAGCAGCCGGGGACAGGCAACTAATGAAAAACTGTTTTTT	CASSRGQATNEKLFF
-	TRBJ2-2	TRBD1	TRBV7-9	TGTGCCAGCAGCCGGGACAGGGCCTCCGCGAACACCGGGGAGCTGTTTTTT	CASSRDRASANTGELFF
few	TRBJ1-2	TRBD1	TRBV10-2	TGCGCCAGCAGTCACGCCCCAGGGGGCGACGGCTACACCTTC	CASSHAPGGDGYTF
-	TRBJ2-1	-	TRBV11-2	TGTGCCAGCAGCTTGCTCCTGACAGAGACAGGATCTTCGTTCTTC	CASSLLLTETGSSFF
-	TRBJ1-2	TRBD1	TRBV2	TGTGCCAGCAGCGGGACAGTCTATGGCTACACCTTC	CASSGTVYGYTF
once	TRBJ2-7	-	TRBV7-2	TGTGCCAGCAGCCAATCCCCGGGATCCCGCCGACAGCAGTACTTC	CASSQSPGSRRQQYF
-	TRBJ1-2	TRBD1	TRBV7-3	TGTGCCAGCAGCCCCTTTGGGGACAGTTCCTATGGCTACACCTTC	CASSPFGDSSYGYTF
-	TRBJ1-3	-	TRBV19	TGTGCCAGTATCCGTGCTCGGGACTTCGAGGACACCATATATTTT	CASIRARDFEDTIYF
once	TRBJ1-1	-	TRBV10-3	TGTGCCATCAACCCAGGGAACACTGAAGCTTTCTTT	CAINPGNTEAFF
-	TRBJ2-2	TRBD1	TRBV28	TGTGCCAGCAGCAACGCAGGACAGGGGCCCGGGGAGCTGTTTTTT	CASSNAGQGPGELFF
-	TRBJ2-3	TRBD2	TRBV11-3	TGTGCCAGCAGCCCGCTAGCGGGGGGCCCCACAGATACGCAGTATTTT	CASSPLAGGPTDTQYF
-	TRBJ2-3	TRBD2	TRBV4-3	TGCGCCAGCAGCCAAGATGACCGGGGGGTGGGAGATACGCAGTATTTT	CASSQDDRGVGDTQYF
-	TRBJ2-1	TRBD2	TRBV4-1	TGCGCCAGCAGCCAAACGCTTCTAGCGGGGGGCTACAATGAGCAGTTCTTC	CASSQTLLAGGYNEQFF
-	TRBJ2-1	-	TRBV20-1	TGCAGTGCTGGAGGAGACAATGAGCAGTTCTTC	CSAGGDNEQFF
-	TRBJ2-3	-	TRBV5-1	TGCGCCAGCAGCTTGCCGGGTCGGACAGATACGCAGTATTTT	CASSLPGRTDTQYF
-	TRBJ1-5	-	TRBV19	TGTGCCAGTAGTATAAGGTCGATTAGGGGAAACTTCGGTCAGCCCCAGCATTTT	CASSIRSIRGNFGQPQHF
once	TRBJ2-7	TRBD2	TRBV7-2	TGTGCCAGCAGCTCGCACCCCCTCGGGGGGTCCTACGAGCAGTACTTC	CASSSHPLGGSYEQYF
-	TRBJ2-5	TRBD2	TRBV4-1	TGCGCCAGCAGCCAAGTGGGGAGGGGCTTATACCAAGAGACCCAGTACTTC	CASSQVGRGLYQETQYF
-	TRBJ2-1	TRBD2	TRBV7-2	TGTGCCAGCAGCCGGCTGACTAGCGGGGGTTACAATGAGCAGTTCTTC	CASSRLTSGGYNEQFF
-	TRBJ1-4	-	TRBV9	TGTGCCAGCAGCGTAGGTAGCGCAACTAATGAAAAACTGTTTTTT	CASSVGSATNEKLFF
once	TRBJ2-2	-	TRBV9	TGTGCCAGCAGCGTCACCTTTATCGGCGGGGAGCTGTTTTTT	CASSVTFIGGELFF
few	TRBJ2-6	-	TRBV7-2	TGTGCCAGCAGCTTACGAGGGCTCCTGACTTTC	CASSLRGLLTF